These 27 T cell receptor beta chains were all obtained from the same sample, sequenced in a study of blood T cell repertoires in COVID-19. Clones were sequenced by immunoSEQ multiplex PCR, and TCRdb holds only the in-frame ones, with some missing. The data show fewer than 450,000 clones, with about 89% seen just once and roughly 6% held by the top ten. Sequencing was carried out using peripheral blood. Receptors originate from a woman between 45 and 65 years old with COVID-19, enrolled during active disease.

The V gene is TRBV5-1, the J gene TRBJ1-1; 8 bases agree with TRBD1. V lost 4 bases to trimming and J lost 5 bases; unmatched junction nucleotides: 7. Germline V gives CDR1 SGHRS, CDR2 YFSETQ. The CDR3 is made up of 14 amino acids. CDR3: CASSTGGKGTEAFF. The CDR3, as DNA: TGCGCCAGCAGCACAGGGGGAAAGGGTACTGAAGCTTTCTTT.

V is TRBV2 and J is TRBJ2-2; 7 nucleotides line up with TRBD1. V dropped 6 bases and J dropped 1; count of bases not matched to a gene: 5. The CDR3 contains 15 residues. Germline values: CDR1 SNHLY, CDR2 FYNNEI. The chain's CDR3 is CASRAGTVNTGELFF. As DNA, the CDR3 is TGTGCCAGCAGGGCCGGGACAGTGAACACCGGGGAGCTGTTTTTT.

This chain connects TRBV7-9 to TRBJ2-1, with 8 bases fitting TRBD2. Germline V lookup: CDR1 SEHNR, CDR2 FQNEAQ (reference sequence). V trimming: 2 bases; J trimming: 7 bases; junction bases outside the gene matches: 16. The CDR3 is 18 residues long. The DNA of the CDR3 is TGTGCCAGCAGCTTACTTGCGGGAGGAGTTAGGTTATGGAATGAGCAGTTCTTC. This sequence encodes CASSLLAGGVRLWNEQFF.

The gene calls are TRBV2 and TRBJ2-1; D is unresolved. The CDR3 extends over 13 amino acids. V lost 5 bases and J 0 bases, leaving 5 bases between the germline ends. Germline CDR1 is SNHLY and CDR2 is FYNNEI. The CDR3 reads CASSWSSYNEQFF. The CDR3 nucleotides are TGTGCCAGCAGTTGGAGCTCCTACAATGAGCAGTTCTTC.

The V and J genes are TRBV23-1 and TRBJ2-7; D may be TRBD1 (5 bases). TRBV23-1 is known as an ORF, though its function is uncertain. CDR3 size: 16 residues. V dropped 6 bases and J dropped 5 bases, with 23 bases sitting between them. The CDR3: CASRLNQYRPLDEQYF. The CDR3 bases are TGCGCCAGCAGGCTCAATCAGTACAGGCCTCTGGACGAGCAGTACTTC.

The CDR3: CATSTPGQGPYEQYF. The DNA for the CDR3 is TGTGCCACGTCTACTCCGGGACAGGGACCCTACGAGCAGTACTTC. This rearrangement joins TRBV19 to TRBJ2-7, with TRBD1 matching 9 bases. The V gene end was trimmed by 10 bases and the J gene end by 2 bases; junction bases not matched to a gene: 12. Germline V gene sequence: CDR1 LNHDA, CDR2 SQIVND (reference sequence). The CDR3 has 15 residues.

This chain connects TRBV6-5 to TRBJ1-3; 8 nucleotides align to TRBD1. CDR1 and CDR2 from the germline V gene are MNHEY and SVGAGI. J lost 1 base, V lost 4 bases, and 6 bases had no gene match. The CDR3 runs 16 residues. In DNA form, the CDR3 reads TGTGCCAGCAGTTTCAACAGGGGGAGGTCTGGAAACACCATATATTTT. Protein product: CASSFNRGRSGNTIYF.

This chain links TRBV19 with TRBJ1-1, with D maybe TRBD1 (5 bases). The length of the CDR3 is 16 residues. CDR1 is LNHDA, CDR2 SQIVND, per germline (reference sequence). V was cut by 7 bases and J by 6 bases, with 24 bases left in between. The CDR3 spells CASNPRLGGIYAEAFF. Written as DNA, the CDR3 is TGTGCCAGTAACCCCCGTCTGGGGGGGATTTACGCTGAAGCTTTCTTT.

V usage is TRBV19 and J usage is TRBJ1-3; no clear D gene. This CDR3 contains 14 residues. CDR1 is LNHDA and CDR2 is SQIVND in the germline V gene (reference sequence). Trimming shortened V by 5 bases and J by 4 bases, and 12 bases separated the two germline ends. CDR3 protein: CASSAQARGNTIYF. The CDR3, as DNA: TGTGCCAGTAGTGCCCAGGCTCGAGGAAACACCATATATTTT. The full variable domain, its missing parts supplied by reference TRBV19 and TRBJ1-3, is DGGITQSPKYLFRKEGQNVTLSCEQNLNHDAMYWYRQDPGQGLRLIYYSQIVNDFQKGDIAEGYSVSREKKESFPLTVTSAQKNPTAFYLCASSAQARGNTIYFGEGSWLTVV.

The chain joins TRBV6-5 to TRBJ1-6; D call uncertain. Germline values: CDR1 MNHEY, CDR2 SVGAGI. Trimming left V 5 bases short and J 4 bases short, with 12 bases between. This CDR3 has 15 amino acids. CDR3 in amino acids: CASSPLGGYNSPLHF. The CDR3 DNA reads as TGTGCCAGCAGTCCGCTAGGCGGTTATAATTCACCCCTCCACTTT.

The rearrangement uses TRBV13 and TRBJ1-2; the match to TRBD1 covers 8 bases. V dropped 6 bases and J dropped 0; count of bases not matched to a gene: 6. CDR1 and CDR2 (germline): PRHDT, FYEKMQ (reference sequence). The CDR3 contains 15 residues. The CDR3 DNA sequence: TGTGCCAGCAGACCGACAGGGGAAGCTAACTATGGCTACACCTTC. Amino acids: CASRPTGEANYGYTF.

V usage is TRBV27 and J usage is TRBJ1-2; 7 bases are shared with TRBD1. The CDR3 sequence is 15 residues long. J gave up 6 bases and V 5 bases, and 12 bases lay outside the gene matches. Germline V gives CDR1 MNHEY, CDR2 SMNVEV (reference sequence). The CDR3: CASSPNPGTVDGYTF. CDR3 DNA: TGTGCCAGCAGTCCTAACCCCGGGACAGTGGATGGCTACACCTTC.

The gene calls are TRBV29-1 and TRBJ2-7; TRBD1 agrees at 7 bases. Germline V gives CDR1 SQVTM, CDR2 ANQGSEA. This CDR3 region has 14 residues. Trimming at V came to 5 bases and at J to 2 bases, leaving 9 bases not matched to a gene. The CDR3 region has the DNA TGCAGCGTTAAACGACAGGGATCGGCCTACGAGCAGTACTTC. As protein: CSVKRQGSAYEQYF.

This rearrangement joins TRBV18 to TRBJ2-1, with 12 bases fitting TRBD2. Germline V gene lookup returns CDR1 KGHSH and CDR2 LQKENI. The CDR3 loop spans 17 amino acids. Trimming removed 0 bases from V and 3 bases from J; junction bases left unmatched: 3. The CDR3 bases are TGTGCCAGCTCACCACCGCCGGGACTAGCGGGCTACAATGAGCAGTTCTTC. Its protein product is CASSPPPGLAGYNEQFF.

The rearrangement uses TRBV7-2 and TRBJ2-7; TRBD2 might be the D (5 bases). Germline values: CDR1 SGHTA, CDR2 FQGNSA. The CDR3 runs to 16 residues. V dropped 5 bases and J dropped 3 bases, with 20 bases sitting between them. The CDR3 protein is CASSITGLVRVYEQYF. CDR3 DNA sequence: TGTGCCAGCAGCATCACCGGACTCGTCCGGGTCTACGAGCAGTACTTC.

The chain uses TRBV19 and TRBJ2-5; D uncertain. The CDR3 covers 13 residues. V was pared by 3 bases and J by 4 bases, with 9 bases between. Per the germline V gene, CDR1 is LNHDA and CDR2 is SQIVND (reference sequence). The CDR3 spells CASSIVLLETQYF. The CDR3 DNA follows: TGTGCCAGTAGTATTGTCCTGTTAGAGACCCAGTACTTC.

The V call is TRBV18, the J call TRBJ2-7, with a possible D match to TRBD2 (5 bases). Germline lookup yields CDR1 KGHSH and CDR2 LQKENI. This CDR3 contains 16 residues. V lost 5 bases to trimming and J lost 0 bases, with 17 bases between them. CDR3 residues: CASSMFSVISSYEQYF. Written as DNA, the CDR3 is TGTGCCAGCTCAATGTTTAGCGTGATTAGCTCCTACGAGCAGTACTTC.

The count of this clone is one. The chain joins TRBV4-3 to TRBJ1-2, with 10 bases matching TRBD1. J gave up 6 bases and V 0 bases, and 7 bases lay outside the gene matches. The CDR3 consists of 16 residues. Germline loops: CDR1 LGHNA, CDR2 YSLEER. Written as DNA, the CDR3 is TGCGCCAGCAGCCAAGACAGGGGACAGGGGTCGCATGGCTACACCTTC. Protein sequence: CASSQDRGQGSHGYTF.

The rearrangement joins TRBV14 to TRBJ2-7; D possibly corresponds to TRBD1 (6 bases). There are 17 residues in the CDR3. V was trimmed by 0 bases and J by 0 bases, leaving 15 bases between them. CDR1 and CDR2 from the germline V gene are SGHDN and FVKESK. The CDR3 nucleotides read TGTGCCAGCAGCCAAGATTCGGGGACAACGTTCTCCTACGAGCAGTACTTC. Residues: CASSQDSGTTFSYEQYF.

The chain uses TRBV15 and TRBJ2-4; possibly TRBD2 for D (5 bases). The CDR3 is 13 amino acids. Trimming took off 1 base at V and 7 bases at J, with 8 bases between the two ends. The germline V gene encodes CDR1 LNHNV and CDR2 YYDKDF (reference sequence). The CDR3 region is CATSRGRMNIQYF. The CDR3, as DNA: TGTGCCACCAGCAGAGGGAGGATGAACATTCAGTACTTC.

V and J are TRBV25-1 and TRBJ1-2; D call uncertain. The ends were cut back, 3 bases at V and 3 bases at J, with 8 bases in the middle. The length of the CDR3 is 13 residues. CDR1 is MGHDK, CDR2 SYGVNS, per germline. The CDR3 bases are TGTGCCAGCAGTGACAACAGTTACTATGGCTACACCTTC. Translated, it gives CASSDNSYYGYTF.

This chain uses TRBV5-1 with TRBJ1-2, with unresolved D. Germline assignment: CDR1 SGHRS and CDR2 YFSETQ. The CDR3 runs 13 residues. V lost 0 bases and J lost 5, with 8 bases in between. CDR3 coding DNA: TGCGCCAGCAGCTTGGACCCTACTTATGGCTACACCTTC. This translates into CASSLDPTYGYTF.

This rearrangement joins TRBV29-1 to TRBJ2-7; 7 nucleotides line up with TRBD1. CDR1 and CDR2 from the germline V gene are SQVTM and ANQGSEA. The CDR3 consists of 15 residues. Trimming removed 0 bases from V and 9 bases from J; junction bases left unmatched: 14. The CDR3 sequence is CSVEDQEGGGKGQYF. CDR3 DNA sequence: TGCAGCGTTGAAGATCAAGAAGGGGGCGGAAAGGGGCAGTACTTC.

V is TRBV5-4 and J is TRBJ1-1; 8 bases fit TRBD1. J was trimmed by 4 bases and V by 4 bases; bases with no gene match: 9. This CDR3 spans 15 amino acids. The germline V gene has CDR1 SGHNT and CDR2 YYREEE (reference sequence). The CDR3 is CASSGDRGRSTEAFF. CDR3 DNA: TGTGCCAGCAGCGGAGACAGGGGACGAAGCACTGAAGCTTTCTTT.

This clone was detected once. The chain combines TRBV24-1 with TRBJ2-1; D perhaps matches TRBD1 (7 bases). The germline gives CDR1 KGHDR, CDR2 SFDVKD. The CDR3 is 15 residues long. The germline V and J ends were trimmed by 3 bases and 9 bases, with 17 bases remaining between them. This CDR3 reads CATSDMTGRFFEQFF. CDR3 DNA: TGTGCCACCAGTGATATGACAGGGAGGTTCTTTGAGCAGTTCTTC.

In DNA form, the CDR3 reads TGTGCCACCCAAACAGGGAGCTCCTATAATTCACCCCTCCACTTT. It specifies CATQTGSSYNSPLHF. The chain employs TRBV6-5 and TRBJ1-6; tentative D call: TRBD1 (6 bases). CDR3 length: 15 residues. Germline V gives CDR1 MNHEY, CDR2 SVGAGI. Trimming shortened V by 10 bases and J by 0 bases, and 13 bases separated the two germline ends.

This chain joins TRBV30 and TRBJ1-1; TRBD1 aligns across 7 bases. Trimming removed 3 bases from V and 3 bases from J; junction bases left unmatched: 4. Per germline, CDR1 GTSNPN and CDR2 SVGIG (reference sequence). The CDR3 is 13 amino acids. The CDR3 reads CAWRGGAYTEAFF. For the CDR3, the DNA is TGTGCCTGGAGAGGGGGCGCTTACACTGAAGCTTTCTTT.